The sequence of this TCR beta chain was determined in a study of T-cell memory formation after mild COVID-19. TCRdb reprocessed the 5' RACE reads with MiXCR, giving one entry per CDR3 protein. The sample includes fewer than 140,000 distinct CDR3 sequences, 17% of them seen just once. Trimming at V came to 3 bases and at J to 10 bases, leaving 8 bases not matched to a gene. There are 15 residues in the CDR3. Per germline, CDR1 DFQATT and CDR2 SNEGSKA (reference sequence). The rearrangement joins TRBV20-1 to TRBJ2-1; 14 bases agree with TRBD2. The sample consisted of PBMCs or a T cell subset sorted from them (not recorded which). This receptor was obtained from an adult woman who had mild COVID-19 (a few samples of this study predate the infection). Cell type and time point are not known. CDR3: CSASAGTSGSSEQFF. The DNA of the CDR3 is TGCAGTGCTAGTGCCGGGACTAGCGGGAGTAGCGAGCAGTTCTTC.